This TCR beta chain was obtained from a study of T-cell memory formation after mild COVID-19. Turning to the study itself: Largely, TCR clusters stayed within a single donor.

Employing constant-segment primers, 5'RACE generated TCR alpha and TCR beta cDNA libraries bearing sample barcodes and UMIs. TCRdb reprocessed the 5' RACE reads via MiXCR and lists one record per CDR3 protein. The sample contains tens of thousands of distinct CDR3 sequences, about 6.1% of which appear only once. This CDR3 is 15 amino acids long. CDR1 is SGHTA, CDR2 FQGNSA, per germline. V lost 7 bases and J lost 2; bases outside the gene matches: 9. About this clonotype: No antigen is known for it.

Notes on the study in general: There was a balanced CD4/CD8 profile in clones contracting day 15 to 85, and later expanders leaned CD4+.

V usage is TRBV7-2 and J usage is TRBJ1-2, with TRBD1 identical over 8 bases. Specimen: PBMCs or a T cell subset sorted from them (not recorded which). The receptor was isolated from an adult who had mild COVID-19 (a few samples of this study predate the infection). Cell type and time point are not known. The CDR3 protein is CASNLQGGENYGYTF. The CDR3 nucleotides are TGTGCCAGCAATCTACAGGGGGGTGAAAACTATGGCTACACCTTC. The whole variable domain, remainder taken from reference TRBV7-2 and TRBJ1-2, is GAGVSQSPSNKVTEKGKDVELRCDPISGHTALYWYRQSLGQGLEFLIYFQGNSAPDKSGLPSDRFSAERTGGSVSTLTIQRTQQEDSAVYLCASNLQGGENYGYTFGSGTRLTVV.